These 9 T cell receptor beta chains originate from one sample sequenced in a study of T cell changes during pregnancy in multiple sclerosis. Clones were read by immunoSEQ multiplex PCR, and TCRdb kept only the in-frame ones, dropping some. The repertoire holds roughly 120,000 clones, with 85% to 95% as singletons. This material consisted of peripheral blood, taken before pregnancy. The receptors stem from a female donor with multiple sclerosis, enrolled in a pregnancy study.

The chain joins TRBV7-9 to TRBJ1-5; D might be TRBD1 (5 bases). The CDR3 sequence is 16 residues long. Trimming removed 4 bases at V and 5 bases at J, with 18 bases between. Per germline, CDR1 SEHNR and CDR2 FQNEAQ (reference sequence). In DNA form, the CDR3 reads TGTGCCAGCAGCTCCTGGGGGGGGGTAGGGGATCAGCCCCAGCATTTT. It translates to CASSSWGGVGDQPQHF.

This chain uses TRBV18 with TRBJ2-7; 9 positions match TRBD1. The length of the CDR3 is 13 residues. V dropped 10 bases and J dropped 6; count of bases not matched to a gene: 10. Germline CDR1 reads KGHSH; CDR2 reads LQKENI. The chain's CDR3 is CATSGQGPLEQYF. CDR3 nucleotide sequence: TGTGCCACCTCGGGACAGGGACCCCTCGAGCAGTACTTC. Full variable domain (missing parts from reference TRBV18 and TRBJ2-7): NAGVMQNPRHLVRRRGQEARLRCSPMKGHSHVYWYRQLPEEGLKFMVYLQKENIIDESGMPKERFSAEFPKEGPSILRIQQVVRGDSAAYFCATSGQGPLEQYFGPGTRLTVT.

The DNA of the CDR3 is TGTGCCAGCACCCGACTAGCGGGAGTCCTAGAGCAGTACTTC. Translated: CASTRLAGVLEQYF. The gene calls are TRBV6-5 and TRBJ2-7; 12 bases are a match to TRBD2. Germline V gene data show CDR1 as MNHEY and CDR2 as SVGAGI. The CDR3 totals 14 residues. V trimming: 7 bases; J trimming: 7 bases; junction bases outside the gene matches: 8.

The chain couples TRBV6-5 to TRBJ2-7; tentatively, D is TRBD2 (7 bases). The CDR3 spans 12 residues. Germline values: CDR1 MNHEY, CDR2 SVGAGI. Trimming removed 7 bases at V and 6 bases at J, with 13 bases between. The CDR3 DNA reads as TGTGCCAGCAAGCGGGAAGGGGGCGAGCAGTACTTC. Its protein is CASKREGGEQYF.

This clone appeared a single time. The chain links TRBV15 to TRBJ2-1; a weak D match, TRBD2 (6 bases). V shed 5 bases and J shed 9 bases, with 17 bases lying between them. The germline gives CDR1 LNHNV, CDR2 YYDKDF (reference sequence). The CDR3 is made up of 14 amino acids. The CDR3 DNA reads as TGTGCCACCAGCCCTTTCACGGGAGCGGGTGAGCAGTTCTTC. It encodes CATSPFTGAGEQFF. Full variable domain (rest looked up from reference TRBV15 and TRBJ2-1): DAMVIQNPRYQVTQFGKPVTLSCSQTLNHNVMYWYQQKSSQAPKLLFHYYDKDFNNEADTPDNFQSRRPNTSFCFLDIRSPGLGDTAMYLCATSPFTGAGEQFFGPGTRLTVL.

On this clone itself: One end of the junction is discordant with germline, which a read error may explain. The same CDR3 can be traced to other DNA sequences in this sample. The V call is TRBV30, the J call TRBJ2-5; 7 bases align to TRBD1. CDR1 is GTSNPN and CDR2 is SVGIG in the germline V gene (reference sequence). This CDR3 comprises 14 residues. The CDR3 is CAWSDQGVGETQYF. The CDR3 DNA follows: TGTGCCTGGAGTGATCAGGGGGTTGGAGAGACTCAGTACTTC.

This rearrangement joins TRBV5-5 to TRBJ2-7, with a possible D match to TRBD1 (6 bases). CDR1 is SGHKS and CDR2 is YYEKEE in the germline V gene (reference sequence). The ends were cut back, 4 bases at V and 3 bases at J, with 20 bases in the middle. This CDR3 region has 16 residues. The CDR3 sequence is CASSPRTGTKSYEQYF. CDR3 in DNA: TGTGCCAGCAGCCCCCGAACCGGGACAAAGAGCTACGAGCAGTACTTC.

The chain is built from TRBV6-1 and TRBJ2-7; the match to TRBD2 covers 12 bases. The ends lost 1 base at V and 6 bases at J; junction bases unmatched: 7. Germline lookup yields CDR1 MNHNS and CDR2 SASEGT. The CDR3 is 16 amino acids. For the CDR3, the DNA is TGTGCCAGCAGTGAAGGTACTAGCGGGGGGTCTAGCGAGCAGTACTTC. Amino acids: CASSEGTSGGSSEQYF.

The chain combines TRBV7-9 with TRBJ2-3; 9 positions agree with TRBD2. The CDR3 has 15 amino acids. Germline trimming cut 5 bases from V and 6 bases from J; bases unmatched to any gene: 9. CDR1 is SEHNR, CDR2 FQNEAQ, per germline (reference sequence). The CDR3 region has the DNA TGTGCCAGCAGCCCACCGGGACTAGCATCCGATACGCAGTATTTT. Its translation: CASSPPGLASDTQYF. Full variable domain (remainder filled in from reference TRBV7-9 and TRBJ2-3): DTGVSQNPRHKITKRGQNVTFRCDPISEHNRLYWYRQTLGQGPEFLTYFQNEAQLEKSRLLSDRFSAERPKGSFSTLEIQRTEQGDSAMYLCASSPPGLASDTQYFGPGTRLTVL.